In its sample, the clone carrying this TCR beta chain was seen once. CDR1 MNHEY and CDR2 SMNVEV come from the germline V gene (reference sequence). The ends lost 6 bases at V and 11 bases at J; junction bases unmatched: 9. The CDR3 length is 14 residues. This record belongs to a study of blood T cell repertoires in COVID-19. Clones were read by immunoSEQ multiplex PCR, and TCRdb kept only the in-frame ones, dropping some. The table lists 110,000 to 150,000 clones, 80% to 85% of them singletons, with about 7.5% in the top ten. The receptor comes from a human donor in a cohort sampled during active COVID-19. The chain is built from TRBV27 and TRBJ1-5; 11 nucleotides align to TRBD1. Sequenced: peripheral blood. The CDR3 reads CASRLGQGGSAQHF. The CDR3 bases are TGTGCCAGCAGATTGGGACAGGGGGGATCGGCCCAGCATTTT.